Here is one T cell receptor (beta chain) with its context. The data are from a study of blood T cell repertoires in COVID-19. Study-wide context: Sample material is recorded as cDNA or gDNA derived from T cells, B-cell-depleted T cells, or PBMCs.

The CDR3 has 14 residues. The germline V gene encodes CDR1 SGHRS and CDR2 YFSETQ. The trim removed 0 bases at V and 3 bases at J, leaving 2 bases unmatched. Libraries were prepared by immunoSEQ multiplex PCR; TCRdb keeps only in-frame clonotypes and omits some of them. The sample has 80,000 to 90,000 clones, around 85% seen once. Sequences were obtained from peripheral blood. This chain uses TRBV5-1 with TRBJ2-5, with 7 bases matching TRBD1. The source of this sequence is a woman aged 80 or older with COVID-19, enrolled during active disease. The CDR3 is CASSLAGTEETQYF. The CDR3 DNA reads TGCGCCAGCAGCTTGGCGGGGACAGAAGAGACCCAGTACTTC.